The 6 T cell receptor beta chains presented below share a single source sample, sequenced in a study of blood T cell repertoires in COVID-19. The repertoire was sequenced with immunoSEQ multiplex PCR; TCRdb's copy has only in-frame clones and lacks some. The sample has around 310,000 clones, approximately 88% seen once; the top ten hold under 6%. Sequencing input: PBMCs or T cells enriched from blood (not recorded which). These TCRs come from a man younger than 45 who had recovered from COVID-19.

The V and J genes are TRBV2 and TRBJ1-5; tentative D call: TRBD1 (5 bases). Trimming left V 7 bases short and J 6 bases short, with 13 bases between. The CDR3 loop spans 13 amino acids. CDR1 and CDR2 (germline): SNHLY, FYNNEI. The CDR3 loop reads CASTGGALQPQHF. CDR3 sequence (DNA): TGTGCCAGCACGGGAGGGGCACTTCAGCCCCAGCATTTT.

Comments on this clone: One end of the junction varies from germline; a read error may be responsible. This chain uses TRBV9 with TRBJ2-2, with unresolved D. The CDR3 is made up of 13 amino acids. CDR1 and CDR2 from the germline V gene are SGDLS and YYNGEE. In nucleotides, the CDR3 is TGTACCAGGCGACAACCGAACACCGGGGAGCTGTTTTTT. This sequence encodes CTRRQPNTGELFF.

The CDR3 loop is CASSHLEAQKLFF. Written as DNA, the CDR3 is TGTGCCAGCAGCCACCTGGAGGCCCAAAAACTGTTTTTT. The J gene is TRBJ1-4, the V gene TRBV5-4; the D is unclear. V was shortened by 4 bases and J by 9 bases, with 13 bases between the two germline ends. The CDR3 extends over 13 amino acids. Germline V lookup: CDR1 SGHNT, CDR2 YYREEE (reference sequence).

This clone was seen a single time. J is TRBJ1-2 and V is TRBV19, with D hard to call. The CDR3 consists of 16 residues. Trimming stripped 0 bases from V and 4 bases from J, with 15 bases between. Germline assignment: CDR1 LNHDA and CDR2 SQIVND (reference sequence). CDR3 in amino acids: CASSIESSGPFYGYTF. The CDR3 bases are TGTGCCAGTAGTATAGAGAGTTCCGGTCCGTTCTATGGCTACACCTTC.

As regards this clone: Additional DNA sequences in this sample encode the identical CDR3. The chain carries TRBV19 and TRBJ1-5; a possible D gene is TRBD1 (5 bases). Trimming took off 3 bases at V and 0 bases at J, with 9 bases between the two ends. CDR1 and CDR2 from the germline V gene are LNHDA and SQIVND (reference sequence). This CDR3 region has 15 residues. The CDR3 here is CASSIGHYSNQPQHF. CDR3 DNA sequence: TGTGCCAGTAGTATTGGACATTATAGCAATCAGCCCCAGCATTTT.

The chain is built from TRBV14 and TRBJ2-3; 14 nucleotides line up with TRBD2. Per the germline V gene, CDR1 is SGHDN and CDR2 is FVKESK. V lost 4 bases and J lost 3; bases outside the gene matches: 12. The length of the CDR3 is 19 residues. DNA for the CDR3: TGTGCCAGCAGCCCTTACTGGACTAGCGGGGGGTTTAGGACAGATACGCAGTATTTT. Protein product: CASSPYWTSGGFRTDTQYF.